This TCR beta chain was identified during a study of blood T cell repertoires in COVID-19. This clone appeared a single time. CDR1 MNHEY and CDR2 SVGAGI come from the germline V gene. The length of the CDR3 is 13 residues. V lost 10 bases, J lost 8 bases, and 7 bases stayed unmatched. The method was immunoSEQ multiplex PCR; TCRdb's version includes in-frame clones alone and lacks a portion of them. The sample holds roughly 20,000 clones, 85% to 90% seen once. The clonotype was recovered from an older man with active COVID-19. The genes are TRBV6-5 and TRBJ2-1; 11 bases line up with TRBD2. Material for sequencing was peripheral blood. The CDR3 DNA sequence: TGTGCCACCCTAGCGGGAGGTATGGATGAGCAGTTCTTC. As protein: CATLAGGMDEQFF.